This entry features one T cell receptor beta chain sequence. Antigen: not known. The PCR used 60 Vbeta and 13 Jbeta primers. The method was immunoSEQ multiplex PCR; TCRdb's version includes in-frame clones alone and lacks a portion of them. This repertoire shows approximately 150,000 clones, under 85% found once; its top ten account for about 4%. This entry is derived from a study of cytomegalovirus exposure and HLA in healthy donors. Overall study findings and caveats: Sequencing had likely introduced a cluster of highly shared sequence variants as an artifact. Under in vitro conditions, a few CMV-associated chains were confirmed as specific for CMV antigens.

Losses at the gene ends were 3 bases for V and 5 bases for J; bases not matched to a gene: 3. CDR1 is WSHSY and CDR2 is SAAADI in the germline V gene. The CDR3 is 15 amino acids. The chain employs TRBV10-2 and TRBJ2-2; 10 bases line up with TRBD2. The sequencing input was PBMCs. This TCR came from a man aged 45-60 years in good health and CMV-seropositive. For the CDR3, the DNA is TGCGCCAGCAGTGATAGCGGGAGGTGGACCGGGGAGCTGTTTTTT. It is translated as CASSDSGRWTGELFF.